Listed below are T cell receptor beta chains from one sample, sequenced in a study of regulatory T cells in long-lasting Graves disease. TCRdb reprocessed the multiplex PCR reads with MiXCR, giving one entry per CDR3 protein. This sample has hundreds of thousands of distinct CDR3 sequences; about 32% occur once, and the top ten carry roughly 40%. This specimen was peripheral blood mononuclear cells (PBMCs), taken when the disease was refractory, from a patient treated with antithyroid drugs. These receptors all come from a female donor with Graves disease. Each CDR3 is given with its conserved first and last residue. D genes are given only for firm matches. The size of a clone is reported for some rows only, either as once, few or many, or as a class for expanded clones.

d_call: TRBD2
j_call: TRBJ2-1
v_call: TRBV12-3/TRBV12-4
clone_size: few
cdr3_nt: TGTGCCAGCAGTAAGGCCGGTGGGCTAGCGGGTTCCAATGAGCAGTTCTTC
cdr3_aa: CASSKAGGLAGSNEQFF

d_call: NA
j_call: TRBJ1-2
v_call: TRBV20-1
clone_size: few
cdr3_nt: TGCAGTGCCACCTCTTGGACAGAGTATGGCTACACCTTC
cdr3_aa: CSATSWTEYGYTF

d_call: NA
j_call: TRBJ2-2
v_call: TRBV30
clone_size: NA
cdr3_nt: TGTGCCTGGAGTGAGCCGAACACCGGGGAGCTGTTTTTT
cdr3_aa: CAWSEPNTGELFF

d_call: NA
j_call: TRBJ1-5
v_call: TRBV4-1
clone_size: few
cdr3_nt: TGCGCCAGCAGCCATCTCGGGGGGGGTCAGCCCCAGCATTTT
cdr3_aa: CASSHLGGGQPQHF

d_call: TRBD1
j_call: TRBJ1-1
v_call: TRBV4-2
clone_size: once
cdr3_nt: TGTGCCAGCAGCCAAGCCCTGACAGGGACTGTGAACACTGAAGCTTTCTTT
cdr3_aa: CASSQALTGTVNTEAFF

d_call: TRBD1
j_call: TRBJ1-2
v_call: TRBV28
clone_size: many
cdr3_nt: TGTGCCAGCAGCTTAGGGACAGCTAACTATGGCTACACCTTC
cdr3_aa: CASSLGTANYGYTF

d_call: NA
j_call: TRBJ1-1
v_call: TRBV5-1
clone_size: NA
cdr3_nt: TGCGCCAGCGGCGGGGCGAGGGGCACTGAAGCTTTCTTT
cdr3_aa: CASGGARGTEAFF

d_call: NA
j_call: TRBJ1-2
v_call: TRBV29-1
clone_size: NA
cdr3_nt: TGCAGCGTTGGGCTGCCGGGACGATCTAACTATGGCTACACCTTC
cdr3_aa: CSVGLPGRSNYGYTF

d_call: TRBD1
j_call: TRBJ1-1
v_call: TRBV18
clone_size: few
cdr3_nt: TGTGCCAGCTCACTAACGGGACAGGCCAACACTGAAGCTTTCTTT
cdr3_aa: CASSLTGQANTEAFF

d_call: NA
j_call: TRBJ2-3
v_call: TRBV6-2/TRBV6-3
clone_size: NA
cdr3_nt: TGTGCCAGCAGTTACTCCGCCCACACGCAGTATTTT
cdr3_aa: CASSYSAHTQYF

d_call: NA
j_call: TRBJ1-1
v_call: TRBV24-1
clone_size: NA
cdr3_nt: TGTGCCACCAGTGGTGACGGTGAAGCTTTCTTT
cdr3_aa: CATSGDGEAFF

d_call: NA
j_call: TRBJ2-5
v_call: TRBV7-2
clone_size: NA
cdr3_nt: TGTGCCAGCACCAGAGAGTGGTTTCAAGAGACCCAGTACTTC
cdr3_aa: CASTREWFQETQYF

d_call: NA
j_call: TRBJ1-5
v_call: TRBV28
clone_size: many
cdr3_nt: TGTGCCAGCAGGGGTCTTAGGGTACACCAAGTCGGGCAGCCCCAGCATTTT
cdr3_aa: CASRGLRVHQVGQPQHF

d_call: NA
j_call: TRBJ1-1
v_call: TRBV30
clone_size: NA
cdr3_nt: TGTGCCTGGAGTGTCTCGGGACTTTTCACTGAAGCTTTCTTT
cdr3_aa: CAWSVSGLFTEAFF

d_call: TRBD1
j_call: TRBJ2-6
v_call: TRBV6-1
clone_size: many
cdr3_nt: TGTGCCAGCAGGGACAGGGCCTCTGGGGCCAACGTCCTGACTTTC
cdr3_aa: CASRDRASGANVLTF

d_call: TRBD1
j_call: TRBJ1-5
v_call: TRBV11-2
clone_size: NA
cdr3_nt: TGTGCCAGCAGCTTAAGGGACAGGTTTTCCAGCAATCAGCCCCAGCATTTT
cdr3_aa: CASSLRDRFSSNQPQHF

d_call: NA
j_call: TRBJ2-7
v_call: TRBV20-1
clone_size: few
cdr3_nt: TGCAGTGCTCCCCGGGTGCAGGGCGAGCAGTACTTC
cdr3_aa: CSAPRVQGEQYF

d_call: NA
j_call: TRBJ2-7
v_call: TRBV5-1
clone_size: once
cdr3_nt: TGCGCCAGCCGAATAGACAGATCCTACGAGCAGTACTTC
cdr3_aa: CASRIDRSYEQYF

d_call: TRBD1
j_call: TRBJ1-1
v_call: TRBV12-3/TRBV12-4
clone_size: few
cdr3_nt: TGTGCCAGCAGCGTCAGGGGGCAAACTGAAGCTTTCTTT
cdr3_aa: CASSVRGQTEAFF

d_call: TRBD2
j_call: TRBJ2-7
v_call: TRBV7-2
clone_size: NA
cdr3_nt: TGTGCCAGCAGCTTACCGGACAGGCCGGGACTAGCATCCTACGAGCAGTGCTTC
cdr3_aa: CASSLPDRPGLASYEQCF

d_call: NA
j_call: TRBJ2-7
v_call: TRBV6-5
clone_size: many
cdr3_nt: TGTGCCAGCAGTTACCTCATCCCTTTACAGGGACGAAACTCCTACGAGCAGTACTTC
cdr3_aa: CASSYLIPLQGRNSYEQYF

d_call: TRBD1
j_call: TRBJ1-1
v_call: TRBV28
clone_size: NA
cdr3_nt: TGTGCCAGCAGTTCCTCAGGGGGGGCAAGTCCGGACACTGAAGCTTTCTTT
cdr3_aa: CASSSSGGASPDTEAFF

d_call: NA
j_call: TRBJ1-2
v_call: TRBV10-3
clone_size: once
cdr3_nt: TGTGCCATCAGTGGGGGAGGTGGCTACACCTTC
cdr3_aa: CAISGGGGYTF

d_call: TRBD1
j_call: TRBJ1-3
v_call: TRBV12-3/TRBV12-4
clone_size: many
cdr3_nt: TGTGCCAGCAGCACAGGGGTTTCGGGAAACACCATATATTTT
cdr3_aa: CASSTGVSGNTIYF

d_call: NA
j_call: TRBJ1-1
v_call: TRBV9
clone_size: NA
cdr3_nt: TGTGCCAGCAGCGTAAAGGGAGTGAGCACTGAAGCTTTCTTT
cdr3_aa: CASSVKGVSTEAFF

d_call: NA
j_call: TRBJ1-5
v_call: TRBV20-1
clone_size: NA
cdr3_nt: TGCAGTGCTAGAGCACAGATTAGCAATCAGCCCCAGCATTTT
cdr3_aa: CSARAQISNQPQHF

d_call: TRBD1
j_call: TRBJ1-2
v_call: TRBV28
clone_size: few
cdr3_nt: TGTGCCAGCGGGACCGGGACAGGTTATGGCTACACCTTC
cdr3_aa: CASGTGTGYGYTF

d_call: TRBD1
j_call: TRBJ1-1
v_call: TRBV3-1
clone_size: NA
cdr3_nt: TGTGCCAGCAGCCAAGCCAGGGGGCACGCTGAAGCTTTCTTT
cdr3_aa: CASSQARGHAEAFF

d_call: NA
j_call: TRBJ2-2
v_call: TRBV2
clone_size: many
cdr3_nt: TGTGCCAGCAGTGAACTAAGAGTCACCGGGGAGCTGTTTTTT
cdr3_aa: CASSELRVTGELFF

d_call: NA
j_call: TRBJ2-5
v_call: TRBV6-2/TRBV6-3
clone_size: few
cdr3_nt: TGTGCCAGCAGTTACGGGAGTCCGGAGACCCAGTACTTC
cdr3_aa: CASSYGSPETQYF

d_call: TRBD2
j_call: TRBJ2-2
v_call: TRBV12-3/TRBV12-4
clone_size: many
cdr3_nt: TGTGCCAGCAGCCAGGGACTAGCGGCGGCCGGGGAGCTGTTTTTT
cdr3_aa: CASSQGLAAAGELFF

d_call: NA
j_call: TRBJ2-2
v_call: TRBV29-1
clone_size: NA
cdr3_nt: TGCAGCGTTAATACAGGGCCCGGGGAGCTGTTTTTT
cdr3_aa: CSVNTGPGELFF

d_call: TRBD2
j_call: TRBJ2-7
v_call: TRBV2
clone_size: many
cdr3_nt: TGTGCCAGCAGTGAAGGGTTCAAGGCTAGGCGGGAGGGTCTAGTCGGCTACGAGCAGTACTTC
cdr3_aa: CASSEGFKARREGLVGYEQYF

d_call: NA
j_call: TRBJ1-2
v_call: TRBV11-2
clone_size: many
cdr3_nt: TGTGCCAGCAGCTTATTCCCAACGGAAGCTAACTATGGCTACACCTTC
cdr3_aa: CASSLFPTEANYGYTF

d_call: NA
j_call: TRBJ2-1
v_call: TRBV29-1
clone_size: few
cdr3_nt: TGCAGCGTAGACAGGGGAGGGATTGAGCAGTTCTTC
cdr3_aa: CSVDRGGIEQFF

d_call: TRBD1
j_call: TRBJ2-5
v_call: TRBV25-1
clone_size: few
cdr3_nt: TGTGCCAGCAGTGGGTTTGGTACCCGGGACAGGGGGGAGACCCAGTACTTC
cdr3_aa: CASSGFGTRDRGETQYF

d_call: TRBD1
j_call: TRBJ1-4
v_call: TRBV7-9
clone_size: NA
cdr3_nt: TGTGCCAGCAGCTTCCCCCGAGGGACAGGGGGCGAAGCAACTAATGAAAAACTGTTTTTT
cdr3_aa: CASSFPRGTGGEATNEKLFF

d_call: NA
j_call: TRBJ1-2
v_call: TRBV29-1
clone_size: few
cdr3_nt: TGCAGCGTCACACCAGGAGGGGGTGGGGGCTACACCTTC
cdr3_aa: CSVTPGGGGGYTF

d_call: TRBD1
j_call: TRBJ2-1
v_call: TRBV12-3/TRBV12-4
clone_size: few
cdr3_nt: TGTGCCAGCCAACCCCGGGGGACAGGGACCAATGAGCAGTTCTTC
cdr3_aa: CASQPRGTGTNEQFF

d_call: TRBD2
j_call: TRBJ2-5
v_call: TRBV27
clone_size: many
cdr3_nt: TGTGCCAGCAGTTTATCCCCGACGGGAGGAGGGCAAGAGACCCAGTACTTC
cdr3_aa: CASSLSPTGGGQETQYF

d_call: NA
j_call: TRBJ1-5
v_call: TRBV7-9
clone_size: NA
cdr3_nt: TGTGCCAGCAGCTTCTCGGACGGAGCTCAGCCCCAGCATTTT
cdr3_aa: CASSFSDGAQPQHF

d_call: TRBD2
j_call: TRBJ2-7
v_call: TRBV28
clone_size: NA
cdr3_nt: TGTGCCAGCAGTTCCAGACCCTTGACTAGCGGGACACCGGAGGAGCAGTACTTC
cdr3_aa: CASSSRPLTSGTPEEQYF

d_call: NA
j_call: TRBJ1-5
v_call: TRBV6-1
clone_size: NA
cdr3_nt: TGTGCCAGCAGTGACCGGGGGTTCCAAGGGCCCCAGCATTTT
cdr3_aa: CASSDRGFQGPQHF

d_call: TRBD1
j_call: TRBJ1-2
v_call: TRBV5-1
clone_size: few
cdr3_nt: TGCGCCAGCAGCTTACCGGGACAGGGTCATGGTGGCTACACCTTC
cdr3_aa: CASSLPGQGHGGYTF

d_call: NA
j_call: TRBJ1-2
v_call: TRBV29-1
clone_size: many
cdr3_nt: TGCAGCGTTGACGGGACGCACGCTAACTATGGCTACACCTTC
cdr3_aa: CSVDGTHANYGYTF

d_call: NA
j_call: TRBJ2-6
v_call: TRBV5-5
clone_size: NA
cdr3_nt: TGTGCCAGCAGCTTGGCGGCACGGGCTGGGGCCAACGTCCTGACTTTC
cdr3_aa: CASSLAARAGANVLTF

d_call: NA
j_call: TRBJ1-1
v_call: TRBV30
clone_size: NA
cdr3_nt: TGTGCCTGGAGCGCGCAGTACACTGAAGCTTTCTTT
cdr3_aa: CAWSAQYTEAFF

d_call: NA
j_call: TRBJ1-4
v_call: TRBV3-1
clone_size: few
cdr3_nt: TGTGCCAGCAGCCAAGGCGTCGAAAAACTGTTTTTT
cdr3_aa: CASSQGVEKLFF

d_call: TRBD1
j_call: TRBJ1-4
v_call: TRBV19
clone_size: NA
cdr3_nt: TGTGCCAGTAGTACCGGGACAGGGGTCGAAAAACTGTTTTTT
cdr3_aa: CASSTGTGVEKLFF

d_call: NA
j_call: TRBJ2-6
v_call: TRBV20-1
clone_size: NA
cdr3_nt: TGCAGTGCTAGTTCGAACAGAGCCTCTGGGGCCAACGTCCTGACTTTC
cdr3_aa: CSASSNRASGANVLTF

d_call: NA
j_call: TRBJ1-1
v_call: TRBV5-1
clone_size: NA
cdr3_nt: TGCGCCAGCAGCTCCCTCCGGGGGCCTAGTACTGAAGCTTTCTTT
cdr3_aa: CASSSLRGPSTEAFF

d_call: NA
j_call: TRBJ2-1
v_call: TRBV29-1
clone_size: NA
cdr3_nt: TGCAGCGTTGAAGTCAGGGCCAATGAGCAGTTCTTC
cdr3_aa: CSVEVRANEQFF

d_call: TRBD1
j_call: TRBJ1-1
v_call: TRBV5-1
clone_size: NA
cdr3_nt: TGCGCCAGCAGCCACGGACAGGGGGCTGAAGCTTTCTTT
cdr3_aa: CASSHGQGAEAFF

d_call: NA
j_call: TRBJ2-7
v_call: TRBV20-1
clone_size: many
cdr3_nt: TGCAGTGCTACCGCTAGCGTTCGGGGGGAGCAGTACTTC
cdr3_aa: CSATASVRGEQYF

d_call: NA
j_call: TRBJ1-1
v_call: TRBV25-1
clone_size: NA
cdr3_nt: TGTGCCAGCGGAGGTAGGGAAGCTTTCTTT
cdr3_aa: CASGGREAFF

d_call: NA
j_call: TRBJ1-2
v_call: TRBV3-1
clone_size: few
cdr3_nt: TGTGCCAGCAGCCAATCTACAGGGAATCATGGCTACACCTTC
cdr3_aa: CASSQSTGNHGYTF

d_call: NA
j_call: TRBJ2-7
v_call: TRBV11-2
clone_size: NA
cdr3_nt: TGTGCCAGCAGCTTCAAAGGTCTAGGCCACGAGCAGTACTTC
cdr3_aa: CASSFKGLGHEQYF

d_call: NA
j_call: TRBJ1-1
v_call: TRBV2
clone_size: many
cdr3_nt: TGTGCCAGCAGTGAAGTGGGGGGAGCTTTCTTT
cdr3_aa: CASSEVGGAFF

d_call: TRBD1
j_call: TRBJ2-1
v_call: TRBV29-1
clone_size: few
cdr3_nt: TGCAGCGTGCGGACAGGGGACAATGAGCAGTTCTTC
cdr3_aa: CSVRTGDNEQFF